These 17 T cell receptor beta chains share one sample of origin, sequenced in a study of blood T cell repertoires in COVID-19. Sequencing used immunoSEQ multiplex PCR; TCRdb keeps in-frame clones, though not all of them. Among 160,000 or so clones, approximately 80% were seen once, and the ten largest hold over 12%. Sequencing was done on a sample of PBMCs or T cells enriched from blood (not recorded which). The receptors were gathered from a man aged 45 to 65 who had recovered from COVID-19.

The chain joins TRBV7-9 to TRBJ1-4; D might be TRBD1 (6 bases). Germline V gene lookup returns CDR1 SEHNR and CDR2 FQNEAQ (reference sequence). V lost 5 bases and J 0 bases, leaving 10 bases between the germline ends. The CDR3 sequence is 15 residues long. DNA of the CDR3: TGTGCCAGCAGCCTTCGACAGGCAACTAATGAAAAACTGTTTTTT. Protein sequence: CASSLRQATNEKLFF.

The rearrangement uses TRBV14 and TRBJ2-2, with TRBD2 as a possible D gene (6 bases). CDR1 and CDR2 from the germline V gene are SGHDN and FVKESK. CDR3 size: 14 residues. Trimming removed 3 bases from V and 9 bases from J, with 14 bases in between. CDR3 loop: CASSQPDGSRELFF. CDR3 coding DNA: TGTGCCAGCAGCCAGCCGGACGGGAGCAGGGAGCTGTTTTTT.

In DNA, the CDR3 is TGTGCCAGCAGTCCTCAACAGGGCCGCTTTATTGGCTACACCTTC. It encodes CASSPQQGRFIGYTF. The chain is built from TRBV27 and TRBJ1-2, with a tentative D call TRBD1 (6 bases). The germline V and J ends were trimmed by 5 bases and 7 bases, with 20 bases remaining between them. Germline V CDR1 and CDR2: MNHEY, SMNVEV (reference sequence). CDR3 size: 15 residues.

This chain uses TRBV30 with TRBJ2-3; 7 bases are shared with TRBD1. The CDR3 has 14 residues. V trimming: 2 bases; J trimming: 1 base; junction bases outside the gene matches: 3. Germline loops: CDR1 GTSNPN, CDR2 SVGIG (reference sequence). CDR3 loop: CAWSQDRGTDTQYF. The CDR3, as DNA: TGTGCCTGGAGTCAAGACAGGGGCACAGATACGCAGTATTTT.

The chain carries TRBV10-2 and TRBJ1-1; 7 nucleotides align to TRBD1. The J segment lost 1 base and the V segment lost 6 bases, leaving 2 bases of the junction unmatched. This CDR3 comprises 13 residues. The germline gives CDR1 WSHSY, CDR2 SAAADI. CDR3 nucleotides: TGCGCCAGCAGGGGGACAGCGAACACTGAAGCTTTCTTT. Protein product: CASRGTANTEAFF.

This clone was seen more than once but under ten times. V gene TRBV7-2 combines with J gene TRBJ1-3; no firm D call. In germline, CDR1 is SGHTA, CDR2 FQGNSA. This CDR3 spans 15 amino acids. V was clipped by 5 bases and J by 2 bases, with 13 bases between them. CDR3 loop: CASSGRADPGNTIYF. The CDR3 region has the DNA TGTGCCAGCAGCGGGAGGGCGGATCCTGGAAACACCATATATTTT.

V and J are TRBV28 and TRBJ2-1; D is ambiguous. V lost 4 bases and J 7 bases, leaving 11 bases between the germline ends. Germline V gene lookup returns CDR1 MDHEN and CDR2 SYDVKM. This CDR3 comprises 13 residues. The CDR3: CASSSVPRNEQFF. CDR3 bases: TGTGCCAGCAGTTCCGTGCCGCGGAATGAGCAGTTCTTC.

The chain uses TRBV2 and TRBJ2-1; a possible D gene is TRBD1 (6 bases). CDR3 length: 12 amino acids. The V gene's germline CDR1 is SNHLY and CDR2 FYNNEI. The V gene lost 5 bases and the J gene lost 7 bases, with 9 bases spanning the gap. DNA of the CDR3: TGTGCCAGCAGTCAGGGGTGGAATGAGCAGTTCTTC. The encoded protein is CASSQGWNEQFF. Complete variable domain (other parts from reference TRBV2 and TRBJ2-1): EPEVTQTPSHQVTQMGQEVILRCVPISNHLYFYWYRQILGQKVEFLVSFYNNEISEKSEIFDDQFSVERPDGSNFTLKIRSTKLEDSAMYFCASSQGWNEQFFGPGTRLTVL.

This clone was found once. V gene TRBV7-6 combines with J gene TRBJ2-1; 7 positions agree with TRBD1. The trim removed 0 bases at V and 7 bases at J, leaving 9 bases unmatched. CDR1 and CDR2 from the germline V gene are SGHVS and FNYEAQ. The CDR3 has 16 amino acids. The CDR3 loop reads CASSLAQGFSGNEQFF. DNA of the CDR3: TGTGCCAGCAGCTTAGCACAGGGGTTCTCTGGGAATGAGCAGTTCTTC.

This clone came up once. This chain links TRBV10-3 with TRBJ2-7; a possible D gene is TRBD2 (5 bases). V shed 2 bases and J shed 0 bases, with 8 bases lying between them. The CDR3 is made up of 14 amino acids. Per germline, CDR1 ENHRY and CDR2 SYGVKD. The CDR3 spells CAISEGRDSYEQYF. In nucleotides, the CDR3 is TGTGCCATCAGTGAGGGTCGGGACTCCTACGAGCAGTACTTC.

This sequence joins TRBV11-1 and TRBJ1-2, with TRBD1 matching over 8 bases. V lost 5 bases to trimming and J lost 3 bases; unmatched junction nucleotides: 8. Germline values: CDR1 SGHAT, CDR2 FQDESV (reference sequence). This CDR3 spans 15 amino acids. The CDR3 DNA sequence: TGTGCCAGCAGCCCCGGACAGGGTTCATACTATGGCTACACCTTC. Translating gives CASSPGQGSYYGYTF.

This CDR3 reads CASSPPKGEQYF. The CDR3 DNA reads TGTGCCAGCTCACCACCGAAGGGGGAGCAGTACTTC. The gene calls are TRBV18 and TRBJ2-7; D may be TRBD1 (5 bases). V shed 0 bases and J shed 7 bases, with 7 bases lying between them. Germline V CDR1 and CDR2: KGHSH, LQKENI. This CDR3 spans 12 amino acids.

The chain carries TRBV5-4 and TRBJ2-7; 10 bases match TRBD1. J was trimmed by 6 bases and V by 3 bases; bases with no gene match: 3. This CDR3 comprises 13 residues. CDR1 is SGHNT and CDR2 is YYREEE in the germline V gene (reference sequence). The CDR3 nucleotides are TGTGCCAGCAGCTCGACAGGGGGCGGCGAGCAGTACTTC. The encoded protein is CASSSTGGGEQYF.

This clone has a count of ten or more. The V call is TRBV2, the J call TRBJ2-1, with 10 nucleotides matching TRBD2. Germline CDR1 is SNHLY and CDR2 is FYNNEI. V was pared by 6 bases and J by 2 bases, with 7 bases of the junction left unmatched. The CDR3 is made up of 16 amino acids. The CDR3 nucleotides read TGTGCCAGCAGACAATCTAGCGGGGGCACCTACAATGAGCAGTTCTTC. Amino acids: CASRQSSGGTYNEQFF.

V and J are TRBV9 and TRBJ1-2; 8 nucleotides line up with TRBD1. The CDR3 extends over 15 amino acids. The germline gives CDR1 SGDLS, CDR2 YYNGEE. After removal of 4 bases from V and 6 bases from J, the junction contained 11 bases not matched to a gene. CDR3: CASSSRQGTLHGYTF. The CDR3, as DNA: TGTGCCAGCAGCTCGCGACAGGGGACCCTTCATGGCTACACCTTC.

This rearrangement joins TRBV29-1 to TRBJ1-1; a possible D gene is TRBD1 (6 bases). CDR1 and CDR2 (germline): SQVTM, ANQGSEA. V gave up 4 bases and J gave up 6 bases, with 18 bases separating them. CDR3 length: 14 amino acids. The CDR3 reads CSVGGGRAEAEAFF. CDR3 DNA: TGCAGCGTTGGGGGGGGCAGGGCTGAGGCTGAAGCTTTCTTT.

The rearrangement links TRBV5-1 to TRBJ1-1, with no clear D. V dropped 2 bases and J dropped 5 bases, with 13 bases sitting between them. Germline CDR1 and CDR2: SGHRS and YFSETQ. CDR3 size: 14 residues. CDR3 loop: CASSFGFSRTEAFF. CDR3 DNA sequence: TGCGCCAGCAGCTTTGGGTTTAGCCGGACTGAAGCTTTCTTT.